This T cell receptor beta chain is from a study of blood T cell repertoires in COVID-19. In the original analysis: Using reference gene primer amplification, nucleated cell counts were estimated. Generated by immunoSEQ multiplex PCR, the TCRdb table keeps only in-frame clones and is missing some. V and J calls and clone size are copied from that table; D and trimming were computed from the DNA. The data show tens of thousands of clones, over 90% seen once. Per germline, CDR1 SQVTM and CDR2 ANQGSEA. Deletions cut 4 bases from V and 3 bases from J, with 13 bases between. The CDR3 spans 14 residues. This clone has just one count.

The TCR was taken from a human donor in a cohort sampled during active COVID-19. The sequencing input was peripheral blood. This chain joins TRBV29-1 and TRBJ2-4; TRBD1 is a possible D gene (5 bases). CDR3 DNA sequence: TGCAGCGTTGTTTCAGGGTCTTACAAAAACATTCAGTACTTC. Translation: CSVVSGSYKNIQYF.